This T cell receptor (beta chain) was found in a study of T cell clonotyping in hematopoietic cell transplantation. Study-level results: Few recipient clonotypes overlapped donors; over 97% were de novo at given depth.

The CDR3 spans 13 residues. In germline, CDR1 is SGHRS, CDR2 YFSETQ. The V gene lost 7 bases and the J gene lost 2 bases, with 12 bases spanning the gap. Data came from immunoSEQ multiplex PCR; TCRdb stores just in-frame clones and leaves some out. Of about 16,000 clones in the sample, about nine tenths are singletons; the top ten hold 5% to 6%. As for this clone: Its antigen is still unknown.

The J gene is TRBJ2-5, the V gene TRBV5-1; D may be TRBD2 (5 bases). This clonotype was sampled from a man aged 40-49 years in good health. Some clones in this sample may be carry-over from other donors' samples. The sample comprised peripheral blood mononuclear cells. CDR3 residues: CASLPGMQETQYF. The CDR3, as DNA: TGCGCCAGCCTCCCGGGGATGCAAGAGACCCAGTACTTC.